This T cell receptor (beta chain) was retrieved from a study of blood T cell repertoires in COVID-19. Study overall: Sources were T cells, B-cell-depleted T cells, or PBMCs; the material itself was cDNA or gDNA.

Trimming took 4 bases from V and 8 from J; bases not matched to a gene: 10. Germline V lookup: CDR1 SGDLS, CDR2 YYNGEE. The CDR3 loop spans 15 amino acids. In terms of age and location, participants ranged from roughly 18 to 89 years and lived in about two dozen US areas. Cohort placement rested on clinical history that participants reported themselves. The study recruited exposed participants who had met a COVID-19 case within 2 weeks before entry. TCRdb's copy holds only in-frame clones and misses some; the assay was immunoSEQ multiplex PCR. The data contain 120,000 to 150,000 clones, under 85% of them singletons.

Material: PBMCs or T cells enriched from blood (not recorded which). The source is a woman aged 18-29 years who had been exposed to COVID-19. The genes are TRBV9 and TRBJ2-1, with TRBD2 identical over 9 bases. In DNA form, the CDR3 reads TGTGCCAGCAGCCAACGGGATAGCGGGAGATATGAGCAGTTCTTC. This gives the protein CASSQRDSGRYEQFF.